The 20 T cell receptor beta chains below were found in one sample sequenced in a study of shared clonotypes between healthy human individuals. Produced via immunoSEQ multiplex PCR; TCRdb's table is partial and in-frame only. Among hundreds of thousands of clones listed, around 96% were seen once. CD45RO-negative, CCR7-positively selected cells formed the naive CD8 fraction, excluding terminally differentiated effector memory CD45RA+ cells. The sequenced sample consisted of naive CD8+ T cells sorted from blood. The receptors originated from a woman aged 25 to 45 in good health.

The table lists this clone with a count of one. J is TRBJ1-2 and V is TRBV29-1; 8 positions match TRBD1. V was pared by 7 bases and J by 6 bases, with 7 bases of the junction left unmatched. Per germline, CDR1 SQVTM and CDR2 ANQGSEA. The CDR3 runs 12 residues. Here the CDR3 reads CSEDRVYDGYTF. The CDR3 DNA reads as TGCAGCGAGGACAGGGTGTATGATGGCTACACCTTC.

This rearrangement joins TRBV14 to TRBJ2-7; unclear D gene. Deletions cut 3 bases from V and 2 bases from J, with 8 bases between. The CDR3 runs 13 residues. Germline V CDR1 and CDR2: SGHDN, FVKESK. This chain's CDR3 is CASSHGITYEQYF. The CDR3 DNA sequence: TGTGCCAGCAGCCATGGGATCACCTACGAGCAGTACTTC.

V gene TRBV5-1 combines with J gene TRBJ2-7, with D possibly being TRBD1 (6 bases). Germline CDR1 SGHRS, CDR2 YFSETQ. V lost 1 base to trimming and J lost 6 bases, with 14 bases between them. The CDR3 consists of 14 residues. The CDR3 here is CASSLTGSAGEQYF. The CDR3 coding sequence is TGCGCCAGCAGCTTGACAGGGAGTGCGGGCGAGCAGTACTTC.

The chain couples TRBV7-9 to TRBJ1-5; D might be TRBD1 (5 bases). This CDR3 spans 14 amino acids. Germline values: CDR1 SEHNR, CDR2 FQNEAQ (reference sequence). The germline V and J ends were trimmed by 1 base and 2 bases, with 6 bases remaining between them. The CDR3 protein is CASSLEGGNQPQHF. The CDR3 DNA is TGTGCCAGCAGCTTAGAAGGGGGCAATCAGCCCCAGCATTTT.

In DNA form, the CDR3 reads TGTGCCAGCAGCATGAATAGCGGGGAAATTGCCTACGAGCAGTACTTC. It translates to CASSMNSGEIAYEQYF. The rearrangement uses TRBV27 and TRBJ2-7, with 8 bases fitting TRBD2. The germline CDR1 and CDR2 sequences are MNHEY and SMNVEV (reference sequence). With 6 bases clipped from V and 2 bases from J, the junction kept 12 bases outside the gene matches. The CDR3 loop spans 16 amino acids.

This clone showed up just once. The rearrangement uses TRBV11-2 and TRBJ2-7, with D perhaps being TRBD1 or TRBD2 (5 bases each). Trimming took off 5 bases at V and 3 bases at J, with 17 bases between the two ends. The CDR3 extends over 15 amino acids. Germline CDR1 and CDR2: SGHAT and FQNNGV. The chain's CDR3 is CASSPTPGRGYEQYF. Written as DNA, the CDR3 is TGTGCCAGCAGCCCTACGCCGGGACGGGGCTACGAGCAGTACTTC. Full variable domain (rest looked up from reference TRBV11-2 and TRBJ2-7): EAGVAQSPRYKIIEKRQSVAFWCNPISGHATLYWYQQILGQGPKLLIQFQNNGVVDDSQLPKDRFSAERLKGVDSTLKIQPAKLEDSAVYLCASSPTPGRGYEQYFGPGTRLTVT.

This chain links TRBV10-3 with TRBJ2-7, with D hard to call. There are 14 residues in the CDR3. The V end lost 1 base, the J end lost 2 bases, and 9 bases lay between the germline ends. Germline V CDR1 and CDR2: ENHRY, SYGVKD. CDR3 in DNA: TGTGCCATCAGTGAGTGGGCGCCGACCTACGAGCAGTACTTC. Translation gives CAISEWAPTYEQYF.

J is TRBJ2-3 and V is TRBV6-1, with TRBD2 as a possible D gene (5 bases). V lost 7 bases and J 4 bases, leaving 15 bases between the germline ends. The CDR3 has 14 amino acids. Germline V CDR1 and CDR2: MNHNS, SASEGT. The CDR3 reads CASKNGIGSDTQYF. The CDR3 bases are TGTGCCAGCAAGAACGGGATAGGGTCAGATACGCAGTATTTT.

The chain combines TRBV28 with TRBJ2-7; either TRBD1 or TRBD2 may fit D (5 bases each). The CDR3 covers 12 residues. Per the germline V gene, CDR1 is MDHEN and CDR2 is SYDVKM. V lost 5 bases and J 5 bases, leaving 10 bases between the germline ends. The CDR3 nucleotides read TGTGCCAGCAGTGGGACCTCTGACGAGCAGTACTTC. As protein: CASSGTSDEQYF.

The genes are TRBV7-6 and TRBJ2-7; 12 bases map to TRBD2. V was clipped by 5 bases and J by 6 bases; unmatched bases: 5. The CDR3 is 14 amino acids. From germline, CDR1 is SGHVS and CDR2 FNYEAQ. The DNA for the CDR3 is TGTGCCAGCAGCCAAGGGACTAGCGGGTTCGAGCAGTACTTC. It codes for CASSQGTSGFEQYF.

The chain recombines TRBV6-6 with TRBJ1-1; weak D call: TRBD1 (6 bases). Trimming took 2 bases from V and 4 from J, leaving 17 bases between them. This CDR3 region has 16 residues. Looked up from germline, CDR1 is MNHNY and CDR2 is SVGAGI (reference sequence). Here the CDR3 DNA reads TGTGCCAGCAGTTACGGGGCAGTAGTGACAGGCACTGAAGCTTTCTTT. It is translated as CASSYGAVVTGTEAFF.

The chain is built from TRBV7-2 and TRBJ1-5; no firm D call. V was shortened by 0 bases and J by 0 bases, with 6 bases between the two germline ends. The CDR3 is made up of 15 amino acids. Germline CDR1 and CDR2: SGHTA and FQGNSA. CDR3 bases: TGTGCCAGCAGCTTAGCCGCTTATAGCAATCAGCCCCAGCATTTT. Its protein is CASSLAAYSNQPQHF.

This clone came up once. The J gene is TRBJ1-5, the V gene TRBV28; D unclear. The CDR3 spans 15 residues. The germline V and J ends were trimmed by 1 base and 1 base, with 8 bases remaining between them. Germline V gives CDR1 MDHEN, CDR2 SYDVKM. CDR3: CASSLSGDSNQPQHF. In nucleotides, the CDR3 is TGTGCCAGCAGTTTATCCGGTGACAGCAATCAGCCCCAGCATTTT.

The V gene is TRBV10-2, the J gene TRBJ2-7; tentatively, D is TRBD1 (6 bases). The germline V gene has CDR1 WSHSY and CDR2 SAAADI. The CDR3 runs 11 residues. Trimming cost V 6 bases and J 5 bases, with 8 bases left between them. CDR3 region: CASSAGDEQYF. The CDR3 DNA sequence: TGCGCCAGCAGCGCAGGGGACGAGCAGTACTTC.

The V and J genes are TRBV29-1 and TRBJ2-7; 9 positions agree with TRBD2. The CDR3 loop spans 13 amino acids. CDR1 and CDR2 (germline): SQVTM, ANQGSEA. J was trimmed by 3 bases and V by 5 bases; bases with no gene match: 5. The chain's CDR3 is CSVIAGEGYEQYF. The CDR3 DNA follows: TGCAGCGTTATAGCGGGGGAGGGCTACGAGCAGTACTTC.

This sequence joins TRBV6-1 and TRBJ2-7; 10 bases align to TRBD2. The CDR3 length is 15 residues. V shed 5 bases and J 4 bases; nucleotides not matched to a gene: 8. Germline loops: CDR1 MNHNS, CDR2 SASEGT. CDR3 nucleotides: TGTGCCAGCAGTCAGGGACTAGCGAGCACATACGAGCAGTACTTC. Its protein product is CASSQGLASTYEQYF.

This clone has a handful of counts. J is TRBJ2-1 and V is TRBV28, with TRBD2 matching over 10 bases. The length of the CDR3 is 16 residues. In germline, CDR1 is MDHEN, CDR2 SYDVKM. The V gene end was trimmed by 5 bases and the J gene end by 8 bases; junction bases not matched to a gene: 12. CDR3 amino acids: CASSLHQREGRYEQFF. The CDR3, as DNA: TGTGCCAGCAGTCTCCATCAGCGGGAGGGCAGGTATGAGCAGTTCTTC.

This chain links TRBV6-1 with TRBJ2-2; D unclear. Germline assignment: CDR1 MNHNS and CDR2 SASEGT. V lost 10 bases to trimming and J lost 4 bases, with 10 bases between them. The CDR3 is made up of 12 amino acids. The CDR3 spells CAIRTGTGELFF. Here the CDR3 DNA reads TGTGCCATTCGGACGGGCACCGGGGAGCTGTTTTTT.

The rearrangement joins TRBV5-5 to TRBJ2-1; the D is unclear. The germline V gene has CDR1 SGHKS and CDR2 YYEKEE (reference sequence). This CDR3 comprises 11 residues. Trimming left V 4 bases short and J 9 bases short, with 8 bases between. CDR3 sequence reads: CASSTPTEQFF. DNA for the CDR3: TGTGCCAGCAGCACCCCTACTGAGCAGTTCTTC.

The chain joins TRBV14 to TRBJ2-1, with unresolved D. The CDR3 sequence is 15 residues long. CDR1 and CDR2 (germline): SGHDN, FVKESK. The V end lost 4 bases, the J end lost 8 bases, and 18 bases lay between the germline ends. Here the CDR3 reads CASSPDQPRWDEQFF. The CDR3 DNA reads as TGTGCCAGCAGCCCCGACCAACCCCGATGGGATGAGCAGTTCTTC.